A single sample gave rise to the 4 T cell receptor beta chains below, sequenced in a study of blood T cell repertoires in COVID-19 (dated by TCRdb to 2018 to 2020). The library was prepared using the immunoSEQ multiplex PCR assay. The table was pulled from immuneACCESS by TCRdb, which kept in-frame rearrangements only. Such tables lose some clones; where checked, under half of the loss comes from unresolved V genes, and the rest has no known cause. In all, the sample holds 300,000 to 350,000 clones, and 85% to 90% of those were seen once. Of the sample, over 9% falls within the top ten clones. What was sequenced was PBMCs or T cells enriched from blood (not recorded which). The source is a woman in her thirties who had recovered from COVID-19.

This chain's CDR3 is CASSAPDRDQETQYF. CDR3 nucleotide sequence: TGTGCCAGCAGCGCGCCTGACAGAGACCAAGAGACCCAGTACTTC. The chain employs TRBV9 and TRBJ2-5, with TRBD1 as a possible D gene (5 bases). The CDR3 sequence is 15 residues long. The germline gives CDR1 SGDLS, CDR2 YYNGEE. Trimming cost V 3 bases and J 0 bases, with 12 bases left between them.

The chain couples TRBV28 to TRBJ2-7; the match to TRBD1 covers 11 bases. From germline, CDR1 is MDHEN and CDR2 SYDVKM. The CDR3 covers 15 residues. The J segment lost 6 bases and the V segment lost 5 bases, leaving 9 bases of the junction unmatched. The CDR3 spells CASSLARTGGIEQYF. Written as DNA, the CDR3 is TGTGCCAGCAGTCTCGCCCGGACAGGGGGCATCGAGCAGTACTTC.

The genes are TRBV5-4 and TRBJ2-7; 8 bases align to TRBD1. The CDR3 covers 15 residues. Germline V gene lookup returns CDR1 SGHNT and CDR2 YYREEE (reference sequence). Trimming cost V 4 bases and J 6 bases; bases outside gene matches: 12. Here the CDR3 DNA reads TGTGCCAGCAGCATAGGGACAGGCGCTTCGGGCGAGCAGTACTTC. It yields the protein CASSIGTGASGEQYF.

The V gene is TRBV5-6, the J gene TRBJ2-3; 14 bases fit TRBD2. The CDR3 spans 17 residues. Unmatched junction bases numbered 8, after V lost 4 bases and J lost 4 bases. Per the germline V gene, CDR1 is SGHDT and CDR2 is YYEEEE. The CDR3 DNA is TGTGCCAGCAGCGCGGGACTAGCGGGAGTGTGGGCAGATACGCAGTATTTT. Protein: CASSAGLAGVWADTQYF. The complete variable domain, with remaining parts taken from reference TRBV5-6 and TRBJ2-3, reads DAGVTQSPTHLIKTRGQQVTLRCSPKSGHDTVSWYQQALGQGPQFIFQYYEEEERQRGNFPDRFSGHQFPNYSSELNVNALLLGDSALYLCASSAGLAGVWADTQYFGPGTRLTVL.